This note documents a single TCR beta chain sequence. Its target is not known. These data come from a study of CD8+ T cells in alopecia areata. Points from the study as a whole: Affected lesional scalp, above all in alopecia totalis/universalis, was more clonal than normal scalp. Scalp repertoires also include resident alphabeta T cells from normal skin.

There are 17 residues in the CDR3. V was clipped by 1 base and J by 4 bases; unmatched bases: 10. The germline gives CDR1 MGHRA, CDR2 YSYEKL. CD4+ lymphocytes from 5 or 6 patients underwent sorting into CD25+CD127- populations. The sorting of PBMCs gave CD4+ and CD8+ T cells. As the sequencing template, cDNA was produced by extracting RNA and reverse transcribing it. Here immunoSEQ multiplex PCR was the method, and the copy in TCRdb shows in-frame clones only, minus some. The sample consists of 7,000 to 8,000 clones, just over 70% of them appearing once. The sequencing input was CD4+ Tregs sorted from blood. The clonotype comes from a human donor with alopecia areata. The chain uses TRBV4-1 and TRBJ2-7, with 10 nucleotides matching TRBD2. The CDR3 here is CASSQVDMGLAIYEQYF. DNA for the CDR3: TGCGCCAGCAGCCAAGTCGATATGGGACTAGCGATTTACGAGCAGTACTTC.